A single sample is the source of the 2 T cell receptor beta chains below, sequenced in a study of blood T cells in healthy people across ages. Through a sample-barcoded 5' primer and a J-beta primer mix, a second PCR was run for roughly 6 to 12 cycles. MiXCR was run by TCRdb on the 5' RACE reads, yielding one entry per CDR3 protein. The sample shows roughly 800,000 distinct CDR3 sequences, approximately 24% of them seen only once. This sample was shared with a second study, whose subject was T cells of mothers and their children.

The sample was blood. The receptor set was obtained from a boy aged 5-17 years in good health.

V gene TRBV6-5 combines with J gene TRBJ2-5; either TRBD1 or TRBD2 may fit D (6 bases each). Looked up from germline, CDR1 is MNHEY and CDR2 is SVGAGI. The ends were cut back, 4 bases at V and 0 bases at J, with 15 bases in the middle. The CDR3 covers 16 residues. The DNA for the CDR3 is TGTGCCAGCAGTTCCCCCTACGGGGGCAACCAAGAGACCCAGTACTTC. It specifies CASSSPYGGNQETQYF.

This clonotype was counted between two and nine times. The V gene is TRBV28, the J gene TRBJ2-7; 9 bases line up with TRBD2. Germline loops: CDR1 MDHEN, CDR2 SYDVKM. V lost 5 bases, J lost 6 bases, and 8 bases stayed unmatched. The CDR3 consists of 14 residues. The CDR3 coding sequence is TGTGCCAGCAGTATAGAGCGGGAGGATACCGAGCAGTACTTC. This translates into CASSIEREDTEQYF.